The rows below give T cell receptor beta chains drawn from one sample of a study of blood T cells in healthy people across ages. TCRdb reprocessed the 5' RACE reads with MiXCR, giving one entry per CDR3 protein. The sample carries over a million distinct CDR3 sequences, 59% recorded once. Sequencing was carried out using blood. The source is a man aged 18 to 30 in good health. The CDR3 runs from the conserved cysteine through the conserved F or W. The order of the fields is J gene, D gene, V gene, CDR3 length, CDR3 protein. D genes are given only for firm matches.

TRBJ1-4,TRBD1,TRBV7-9,16,CASSSTTGTGFRKLFF
TRBJ1-4,TRBD1,TRBV11-2,16,CASSAWGQGTNEKLFF
TRBJ2-5,-,TRBV2,13,CASSRDLGETQYF
TRBJ1-5,-,TRBV12-3/TRBV12-4,15,CASSSPWASPQPQHF
TRBJ2-7,TRBD2,TRBV18,14,CASSPPSGFNEQYF
TRBJ2-7,-,TRBV27,13,CASSILGLDEQYF
TRBJ2-3,-,TRBV10-3,13,CAISGRGRYTQYF
-,-,TRBV4-3,17,CASSQDTAVVSYNEQYF
TRBJ2-2,TRBD2,TRBV10-3,16,CAISDGLAGEKRELFF
TRBJ1-1,TRBD1,TRBV25-1,16,CASQTGDGEMNTEAFF
TRBJ2-3,TRBD2,TRBV20-1,13,CSAHRLAADTQYF
TRBJ2-1,-,TRBV3-1,13,CATQEDDYNEQFF
TRBJ2-7,-,TRBV4-3,14,CASKSGTDSYEQYF
TRBJ1-2,-,TRBV7-9,15,CASSSAGGSTYGYTF
TRBJ2-3,TRBD1,TRBV20-1,16,CSASQIEGTGLDTQYF
-,-,TRBV15,14,CATSRGRTPLEQYF
TRBJ1-1,-,TRBV5-1,15,CASSPRQDRNTEAFF
TRBJ1-5,-,TRBV5-5,16,CASSLRADYSNQPQHF
TRBJ1-1,TRBD1,TRBV13,12,CASRDRETEAFF
TRBJ2-7,-,TRBV7-8,15,CASSQFTGLVYEQYF
TRBJ2-6,TRBD1,TRBV6-5,15,CASRLQGGGANVLTF
TRBJ2-7,-,TRBV29-1,15,CSVVPSVSPSYEQYF
TRBJ2-2,-,TRBV11-2,15,CASSQKDTRTGELFF
TRBJ1-5,-,TRBV20-1,14,CSALRSGPSGPQHF
TRBJ1-6,-,TRBV10-1,13,CASSEGMTAPLHF
TRBJ2-1,TRBD2,TRBV10-3,13,CATNPSSGNEQFF
TRBJ2-7,TRBD1,TRBV6-2/TRBV6-3,13,CASRPVTGVEQYF
TRBJ2-7,-,TRBV27,14,CASSRGTSIYEQYF
TRBJ2-3,-,TRBV20-1,15,CSATDGISSTDTQYF
TRBJ2-7,TRBD2,TRBV6-6,16,CASSYTTSGRAYEQYF
TRBJ2-1,-,TRBV4-1,16,CASSQALGSSYNEQFF
TRBJ1-2,-,TRBV4-1,15,CASSHNTWDKYGYTF
TRBJ2-4,TRBD2,TRBV20-1,15,CSASELAEAKNIQYF
-,TRBD2,TRBV2,14,CASSERAGMETQYF
TRBJ2-5,-,TRBV25-1,14,CASSPRVGWETQYF
-,-,TRBV29-1,14,CSVEAWGEEDEQYF
TRBJ2-7,TRBD2,TRBV4-2,15,CASSQETSGSNEQYF
TRBJ2-7,-,TRBV11-2,14,CASSIFPYSYEQYF
TRBJ2-1,-,TRBV9,17,CASTGLEGARSYNEQFF
-,TRBD2,TRBV11-2,16,CASSEELAGGSYEQYF
TRBJ2-3,TRBD1,TRBV5-1,14,CASSTGQGKDTQYF
TRBJ2-3,TRBD2,TRBV4-2,16,CGSSQGNSGSMDTQYF
TRBJ2-3,TRBD1,TRBV12-3/TRBV12-4,16,CASNLVGQGFADTQYF